Following are 5 T cell receptor beta chains from one sample sequenced in a study of CD8 T cells in Susac syndrome. RNA amounts of 0.5 to 1 ug underwent reverse transcription with random hexamers. TCRdb independently ran MiXCR on the immunoSEQ multiplex PCR reads; one entry per CDR3 protein. The sample consists of roughly 180,000 distinct CDR3 sequences, less than 95% of them appearing once. Sequencing was done on a sample of CD4+ T cells from PBMCs. Receptor source: a human donor in good health.

The gene calls are TRBV7-9 and TRBJ2-3; 10 bases fit TRBD2. This CDR3 contains 15 residues. Germline V CDR1 and CDR2: SEHNR, FQNEAQ (reference sequence). V lost 7 bases, J lost 5 bases, and 9 bases stayed unmatched. The chain's CDR3 is CASTPSSGRQDTQYF. The CDR3 region has the DNA TGTGCCAGCACCCCATCTAGCGGGAGACAAGATACGCAGTATTTT. The full variable domain, with the rest looked up from reference TRBV7-9 and TRBJ2-3, is DTGVSQNPRHKITKRGQNVTFRCDPISEHNRLYWYRQTLGQGPEFLTYFQNEAQLEKSRLLSDRFSAERPKGSFSTLEIQRTEQGDSAMYLCASTPSSGRQDTQYFGPGTRLTVL.

The chain recombines TRBV20-1 with TRBJ2-1, with a weak D call TRBD2 (5 bases). This CDR3 region has 11 residues. With 6 bases removed from V and 10 bases from J, the gap between germline ends came to 13 bases. Per the germline V gene, CDR1 is DFQATT and CDR2 is SNEGSKA (reference sequence). The CDR3 here is CSASTGVEQFF. The CDR3 DNA follows: TGCAGTGCCTCCACCGGGGTCGAGCAGTTCTTC.

The CDR3 nucleotides read TGTGCCAGCAGCGTAGCTCCCGAGGTCCATACGCAGTATTTT. It yields the protein CASSVAPEVHTQYF. The chain uses TRBV9 and TRBJ2-3; no clear D. V lost 0 bases and J 7 bases, leaving 12 bases between the germline ends. The CDR3 consists of 14 residues. From germline, CDR1 is SGDLS and CDR2 YYNGEE. The full variable domain, with the rest looked up from reference TRBV9 and TRBJ2-3, is DSGVTQTPKHLITATGQRVTLRCSPRSGDLSVYWYQQSLDQGLQFLIQYYNGEERAKGNILERFSAQQFPDLHSELNLSSLELGDSALYFCASSVAPEVHTQYFGPGTRLTVL.

The chain joins TRBV29-1 to TRBJ2-3, with D possibly matching TRBD2 (7 bases). The germline CDR1 and CDR2 sequences are SQVTM and ANQGSEA. V gave up 7 bases and J gave up 0 bases, with 11 bases separating them. The CDR3 is 13 amino acids. This CDR3 is CSGGGGSTDTQYF. The CDR3 DNA sequence: TGCAGCGGGGGAGGGGGTAGCACAGATACGCAGTATTTT.

This chain links TRBV6-6 with TRBJ2-7, with unresolved D. CDR1 MNHNY and CDR2 SVGAGI come from the germline V gene (reference sequence). The CDR3 runs to 11 residues. V was clipped by 4 bases and J by 4 bases, with 5 bases between them. The CDR3: CASSSMYEQYF. Written as DNA, the CDR3 is TGTGCCAGCAGTTCCATGTACGAGCAGTACTTC.